Shown below are 30 T cell receptor beta chains from a single sample sequenced in a study of shared clonotypes between healthy human individuals. The table came from immunoSEQ multiplex PCR; TCRdb's copy has only in-frame clones and leaves some out. Among over a million clones listed, about four fifths were seen once. The sequencing input was memory CD4+ T cells from PBMCs. Noted subset: CD45RA-negative fraction. All receptors come from a man younger than 35 in good health. Some clones in this sample may be carry-over from other donors' samples.

The gene calls are TRBV6-5 and TRBJ2-7, with D tentatively TRBD1 or TRBD2 (5 bases each). Per germline, CDR1 MNHEY and CDR2 SVGAGI. The CDR3 has 15 residues. With 4 bases removed from V and 3 bases from J, the gap between germline ends came to 16 bases. CDR3 protein: CASSSNGRDGYEQYF. The CDR3 region has the DNA TGTGCCAGCAGTTCAAACGGCCGGGACGGCTACGAGCAGTACTTC.

In this sample, this clone turned up a few times. The chain employs TRBV11-1 and TRBJ2-5, with a possible D match to TRBD2 (6 bases). Germline CDR1 reads SGHAT; CDR2 reads FQDESV (reference sequence). The CDR3 totals 13 residues. V was pared by 4 bases and J by 7 bases, with 13 bases between. As DNA, the CDR3 is TGTGCCAGCAGCTCGGACCTGGGAGGGACCCAGTACTTC. This translates into CASSSDLGGTQYF.

V gene TRBV11-2 combines with J gene TRBJ2-1; D unresolved. V lost 0 bases to trimming and J lost 9 bases, with 15 bases between them. The CDR3 totals 15 residues. Per the germline V gene, CDR1 is SGHAT and CDR2 is FQNNGV. CDR3: CASSLEMGLYGEQFF. The DNA for the CDR3 is TGTGCCAGCAGCTTAGAGATGGGCTTGTACGGTGAGCAGTTCTTC.

The chain has TRBV28 and TRBJ2-7; D is ambiguous. The CDR3 totals 13 residues. Germline-derived CDR1 and CDR2 are MDHEN and SYDVKM. Deletions cut 2 bases from V and 3 bases from J, with 8 bases between. The CDR3 reads CASSLGENYEQYF. In DNA, the CDR3 is TGTGCCAGCAGTTTAGGCGAGAACTACGAGCAGTACTTC.

The V call is TRBV7-8, the J call TRBJ2-4, with D perhaps matching TRBD2 (6 bases). The CDR3 contains 15 residues. CDR1 is SGHVS and CDR2 is FQNEAQ in the germline V gene. Trimming shortened V by 1 base and J by 1 base, and 8 bases separated the two germline ends. The DNA for the CDR3 is TGTGCCAGCAGCTTAGTTGGGGGGGCCAAAAACATTCAGTACTTC. This gives the protein CASSLVGGAKNIQYF.

The chain joins TRBV30 to TRBJ2-7, with D possibly TRBD2 on 5 matching bases. Germline CDR1 and CDR2: GTSNPN and SVGIG (reference sequence). With 5 bases removed from V and 0 bases from J, the gap between germline ends came to 8 bases. This CDR3 contains 12 residues. The CDR3 region has the DNA TGTGCCTGGTCGACTACCTCCTACGAGCAGTACTTC. As protein: CAWSTTSYEQYF.

This clone has only a few counts. V usage is TRBV18 and J usage is TRBJ1-4; D is unresolved. The CDR3 has 14 residues. Germline CDR1 KGHSH, CDR2 LQKENI. Trimming pared 4 bases from V and 6 bases from J, leaving 12 bases between. CDR3 coding DNA: TGTGCCAGCTCACAAGGAGGGCAGGATGAAAAACTGTTTTTT. Translation: CASSQGGQDEKLFF.

This sequence joins TRBV28 and TRBJ1-2; 8 bases are shared with TRBD1. This CDR3 spans 14 amino acids. The V gene's germline CDR1 is MDHEN and CDR2 SYDVKM. The V segment lost 6 bases and the J segment 7 bases; nucleotides outside the gene matches: 10. The CDR3 DNA follows: TGTGCCAGCAGACGGAGCGGACAGGGAGTTGGCTACACCTTC. It encodes CASRRSGQGVGYTF.

This chain connects TRBV5-1 to TRBJ2-7, with a weak D call TRBD1 (6 bases). The V end lost 4 bases, the J end lost 6 bases, and 14 bases lay between the germline ends. This CDR3 has 13 amino acids. Germline lookup yields CDR1 SGHRS and CDR2 YFSETQ. The CDR3 loop reads CASSRDTVVEQYF. The CDR3 nucleotides read TGCGCCAGCAGCCGGGACACGGTGGTCGAGCAGTACTTC.

This chain links TRBV19 with TRBJ2-1, with TRBD1 as a possible D gene (5 bases). Between the trimmed V and J ends, which lost 1 base and 0 bases, there was a span of 7 bases. The CDR3 is 15 amino acids. CDR1 and CDR2 from the germline V gene are LNHDA and SQIVND (reference sequence). The CDR3 loop is CASSIGQSSYNEQFF. CDR3 bases: TGTGCCAGTAGTATAGGACAGAGCTCCTACAATGAGCAGTTCTTC.

The CDR3 coding sequence is TGTGCCAGCAGGCCCTCGCTAGCGGGAGACACAGATACGCAGTATTTT. As protein: CASRPSLAGDTDTQYF. The chain couples TRBV2 to TRBJ2-3; 10 bases match TRBD2. There are 16 residues in the CDR3. The J segment lost 2 bases and the V segment lost 6 bases, leaving 8 bases of the junction unmatched. CDR1 is SNHLY, CDR2 FYNNEI, per germline.

The chain carries TRBV7-2 and TRBJ2-1; 7 positions agree with TRBD1. The CDR3 covers 16 residues. Germline trimming cut 5 bases from V and 0 bases from J; bases unmatched to any gene: 7. CDR1 SGHTA and CDR2 FQGNSA come from the germline V gene. DNA for the CDR3: TGTGCCAGCAGCCAATCCGGGACAGCCTCCTACAATGAGCAGTTCTTC. Residues: CASSQSGTASYNEQFF.

This clone was observed a handful of times. The gene calls are TRBV9 and TRBJ2-5; TRBD1 matches at 9 bases. Germline V gene sequence: CDR1 SGDLS, CDR2 YYNGEE. The CDR3 loop spans 15 amino acids. The trim removed 4 bases at V and 5 bases at J, leaving 9 bases unmatched. CDR3 sequence (DNA): TGTGCCAGCAGCACTCCGAAGACAGGGGGGGAGACCCAGTACTTC. It is translated as CASSTPKTGGETQYF.

On this clone itself: A much larger clone lies one base from this, so it may be a read error. The genes are TRBV2 and TRBJ2-2; D call uncertain. V gave up 7 bases and J gave up 1 base, with 4 bases separating them. This CDR3 contains 12 residues. Looked up from germline, CDR1 is SNHLY and CDR2 is FYNNEI. The CDR3 nucleotides read TGTGCCAGCACCGAGAACACCGGGGAGCTGTTTTTT. This encodes CASTENTGELFF.

Many counts were recorded for this clone. V is TRBV28 and J is TRBJ2-7; the D is unclear. Germline-derived CDR1 and CDR2 are MDHEN and SYDVKM. This CDR3 is built from 13 residues. Trimming removed 2 bases from V and 3 bases from J, with 8 bases in between. For the CDR3, the DNA is TGTGCCAGCAGTTTAATCGCTAGCTACGAGCAGTACTTC. Amino acids: CASSLIASYEQYF.

This chain connects TRBV29-1 to TRBJ1-3; 7 nucleotides match TRBD1. Germline trimming cut 6 bases from V and 0 bases from J; bases unmatched to any gene: 5. Germline V gene sequence: CDR1 SQVTM, CDR2 ANQGSEA. CDR3 length equals 14 residues. Written as DNA, the CDR3 is TGCAGCGTAGAGGACAGGAACTCTGGAAACACCATATATTTT. Translated: CSVEDRNSGNTIYF.

This chain links TRBV2 with TRBJ2-5; TRBD2 is a possible D gene (5 bases). With 3 bases removed from V and 3 bases from J, the gap between germline ends came to 8 bases. CDR1 and CDR2 from the germline V gene are SNHLY and FYNNEI. This CDR3 region has 13 residues. DNA of the CDR3: TGTGCCAGCAGTGACGTCGGGAAAGAGACCCAGTACTTC. Encoded protein: CASSDVGKETQYF.

This chain connects TRBV5-1 to TRBJ2-2, with unresolved D. From germline, CDR1 is SGHRS and CDR2 YFSETQ. V gave up 3 bases and J gave up 6 bases, with 12 bases separating them. This CDR3 comprises 14 residues. CDR3 loop: CASSWMPEPGELFF. The CDR3 region has the DNA TGCGCCAGCAGCTGGATGCCCGAACCCGGGGAGCTGTTTTTT.

This chain connects TRBV7-7 to TRBJ2-1, with a possible D match to TRBD2 (6 bases). The CDR3 runs to 14 residues. The germline CDR1 and CDR2 sequences are SSHAT and FNYEAQ (reference sequence). V was shortened by 5 bases and J by 8 bases, with 16 bases between the two germline ends. CDR3 residues: CASSVSGVEDEQFF. CDR3 DNA sequence: TGTGCCAGCAGCGTCTCGGGAGTCGAAGATGAGCAGTTCTTC. The full variable domain, with the rest looked up from reference TRBV7-7 and TRBJ2-1, is GAGVSQSPRYKVTKRGQDVTLRCDPISSHATLYWYQQALGQGPEFLTYFNYEAQPDKSGLPSDRFSAERPEGSISTLTIQRTEQRDSAMYRCASSVSGVEDEQFFGPGTRLTVL.

The chain recombines TRBV18 with TRBJ1-2, with unresolved D. Trimming removed 1 base from V and 8 bases from J, with 11 bases in between. The germline V gene has CDR1 KGHSH and CDR2 LQKENI. The CDR3 runs 13 residues. In DNA, the CDR3 is TGTGCCAGCTCACCACGAGTAGGGAGCGGCTACACCTTC. It codes for CASSPRVGSGYTF.

The chain recombines TRBV29-1 with TRBJ1-1; 7 positions match TRBD1. CDR3 length: 13 residues. V dropped 7 bases and J dropped 7; count of bases not matched to a gene: 12. Germline-derived CDR1 and CDR2 are SQVTM and ANQGSEA. CDR3 nucleotides: TGCAGCGCTCTAAGGGGGCCCGGGTATGAAGCTTTCTTT. It is translated as CSALRGPGYEAFF.

This rearrangement joins TRBV5-4 to TRBJ1-3; D may be TRBD1 (6 bases). Germline assignment: CDR1 SGHNT and CDR2 YYREEE (reference sequence). V shed 3 bases and J shed 1 base, with 11 bases lying between them. The CDR3 has 15 residues. The CDR3 reads CASSSRDISGNTIYF. The CDR3 DNA follows: TGTGCCAGCAGCTCCCGGGACATTTCTGGAAACACCATATATTTT.

The table lists this clone with a count of one. The chain links TRBV5-1 to TRBJ2-3; D is perhaps TRBD2 (6 bases). The V end was cut by 4 bases, the J end by 2 bases, with 14 bases between. Germline V gives CDR1 SGHRS, CDR2 YFSETQ. This CDR3 has 15 amino acids. Here the CDR3 DNA reads TGCGCCAGCAGCCCCGCGGGACGGAACACAGATACGCAGTATTTT. Translated: CASSPAGRNTDTQYF.

The sample holds a few counts of this clone. This specimen includes other DNA sequences encoding the same CDR3. This CDR3 is CASSLGGAGANVLTF. The DNA for the CDR3 is TGTGCCAGCAGCTTAGGGGGCGCTGGGGCCAACGTCCTGACTTTC. The chain recombines TRBV7-2 with TRBJ2-6; a weak D match, TRBD1 (5 bases). Trimming removed 1 base at V and 2 bases at J, with 6 bases between. Germline CDR1 SGHTA, CDR2 FQGNSA. This CDR3 spans 15 amino acids.

The rearrangement joins TRBV9 to TRBJ2-1; no clear D. Trimming took off 1 base at V and 9 bases at J, with 20 bases between the two ends. Germline CDR1 SGDLS, CDR2 YYNGEE. This CDR3 comprises 16 residues. For the CDR3, the DNA is TGTGCCAGCAGCGTAAGAACTTCCCCTAGGTCAGGTGAGCAGTTCTTC. This sequence encodes CASSVRTSPRSGEQFF.

The gene calls are TRBV5-1 and TRBJ1-1, with 10 bases aligning to TRBD1. After removal of 4 bases from V and 3 bases from J, the junction contained 3 bases not matched to a gene. The CDR3 runs 14 residues. CDR1 is SGHRS and CDR2 is YFSETQ in the germline V gene. CDR3 amino acids: CASSTGQGDTEAFF. Here the CDR3 DNA reads TGCGCCAGCAGCACTGGACAGGGGGACACTGAAGCTTTCTTT.

This clone was recorded only once. This chain connects TRBV7-8 to TRBJ2-7; D might be TRBD2 (5 bases). Germline lookup yields CDR1 SGHVS and CDR2 FQNEAQ. The CDR3 is 13 amino acids. V was cut by 1 base and J by 6 bases, with 10 bases left in between. CDR3 sequence: CASSLGGHREQYF. The DNA of the CDR3 is TGTGCCAGCAGCTTAGGCGGGCATCGCGAGCAGTACTTC.

The chain has TRBV4-2 and TRBJ2-6; 11 nucleotides line up with TRBD1. Germline V CDR1 and CDR2: LGHNA, YNFKEQ. CDR3 length: 17 amino acids. The trim removed 5 bases at V and 0 bases at J, leaving 3 bases unmatched. This CDR3 reads CASSFGTGGSGANVLTF. Here the CDR3 DNA reads TGTGCCAGCAGCTTCGGGACAGGGGGCTCTGGGGCCAACGTCCTGACTTTC.

V is TRBV10-3 and J is TRBJ2-1; tentative D call: TRBD2 (5 bases). The CDR3 length is 15 residues. V lost 6 bases and J lost 4, with 16 bases in between. The germline V gene has CDR1 ENHRY and CDR2 SYGVKD. CDR3 nucleotides: TGTGCCATCAGCAGTCCGGGAATCGGGTACAATGAGCAGTTCTTC. Translation: CAISSPGIGYNEQFF.

The chain employs TRBV27 and TRBJ1-1; no firm D call. V shed 1 base and J shed 8 bases, with 11 bases lying between them. There are 13 residues in the CDR3. Per germline, CDR1 MNHEY and CDR2 SMNVEV (reference sequence). The CDR3 loop is CASSLWGSREAFF. The CDR3 DNA is TGTGCCAGCAGTTTATGGGGATCCAGGGAAGCTTTCTTT.